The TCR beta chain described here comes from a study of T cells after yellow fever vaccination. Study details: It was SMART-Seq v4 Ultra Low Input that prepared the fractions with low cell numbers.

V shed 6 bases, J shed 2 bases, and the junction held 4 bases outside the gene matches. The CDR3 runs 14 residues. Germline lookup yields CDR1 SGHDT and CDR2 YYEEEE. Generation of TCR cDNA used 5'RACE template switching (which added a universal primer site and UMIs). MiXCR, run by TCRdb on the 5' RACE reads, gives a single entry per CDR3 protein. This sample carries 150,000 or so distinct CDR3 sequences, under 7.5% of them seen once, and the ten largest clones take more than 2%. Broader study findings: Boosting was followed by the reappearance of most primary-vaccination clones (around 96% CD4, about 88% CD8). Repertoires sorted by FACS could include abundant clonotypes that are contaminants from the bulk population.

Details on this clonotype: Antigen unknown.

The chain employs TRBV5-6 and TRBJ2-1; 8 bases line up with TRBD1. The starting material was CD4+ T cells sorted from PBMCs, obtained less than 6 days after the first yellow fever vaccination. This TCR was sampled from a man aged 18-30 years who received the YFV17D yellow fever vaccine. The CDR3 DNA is TGTGCCAGCAATAGACAGGGGACCTACAATGAGCAGTTCTTC. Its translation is CASNRQGTYNEQFF.